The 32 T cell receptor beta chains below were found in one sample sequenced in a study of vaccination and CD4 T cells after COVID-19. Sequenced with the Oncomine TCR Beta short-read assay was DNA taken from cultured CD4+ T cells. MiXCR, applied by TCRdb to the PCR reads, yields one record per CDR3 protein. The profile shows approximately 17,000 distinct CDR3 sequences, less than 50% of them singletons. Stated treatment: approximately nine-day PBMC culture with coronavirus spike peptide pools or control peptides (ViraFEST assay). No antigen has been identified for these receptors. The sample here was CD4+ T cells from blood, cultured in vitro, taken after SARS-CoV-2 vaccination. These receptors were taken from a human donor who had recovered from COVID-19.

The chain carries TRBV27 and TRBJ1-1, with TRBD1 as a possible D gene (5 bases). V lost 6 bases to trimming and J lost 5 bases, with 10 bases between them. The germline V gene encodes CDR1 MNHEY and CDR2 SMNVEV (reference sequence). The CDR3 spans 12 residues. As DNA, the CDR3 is TGTGCCAGCAGGCAGGGTGGTACTGAAGCTTTCTTT. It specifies CASRQGGTEAFF.

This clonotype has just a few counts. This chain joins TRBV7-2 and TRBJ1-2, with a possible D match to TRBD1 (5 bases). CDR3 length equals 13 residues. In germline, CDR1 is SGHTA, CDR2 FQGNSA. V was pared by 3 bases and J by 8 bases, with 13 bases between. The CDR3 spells CASSFVRQGGYTF. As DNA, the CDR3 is TGTGCCAGCAGCTTCGTGAGGCAGGGAGGCTACACCTTC.

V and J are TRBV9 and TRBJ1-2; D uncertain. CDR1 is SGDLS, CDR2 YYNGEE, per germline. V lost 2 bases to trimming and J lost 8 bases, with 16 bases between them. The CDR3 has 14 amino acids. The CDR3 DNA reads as TGTGCCAGCAGCGTGCGAATAGGCGAGAGCGGCTACACCTTC. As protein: CASSVRIGESGYTF.

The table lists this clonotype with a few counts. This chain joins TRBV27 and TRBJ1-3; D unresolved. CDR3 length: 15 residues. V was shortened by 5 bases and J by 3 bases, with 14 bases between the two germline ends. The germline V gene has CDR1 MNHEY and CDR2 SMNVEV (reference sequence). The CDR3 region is CASSISGSYGNTIYF. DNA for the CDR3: TGTGCCAGCAGTATCTCGGGGTCGTATGGAAACACCATATATTTT.

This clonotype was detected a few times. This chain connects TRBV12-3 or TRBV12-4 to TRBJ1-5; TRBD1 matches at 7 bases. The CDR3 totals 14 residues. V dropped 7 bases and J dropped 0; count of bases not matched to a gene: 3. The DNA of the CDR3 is TGTGCCAGCACACGACAGGGTAGCAATCAGCCCCAGCATTTT. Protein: CASTRQGSNQPQHF.

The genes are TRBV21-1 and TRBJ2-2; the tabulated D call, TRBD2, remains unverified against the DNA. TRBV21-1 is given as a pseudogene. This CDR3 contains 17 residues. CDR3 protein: CASSKKSGRAQTGELFF. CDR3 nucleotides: TGTGCCAGCAGCAAAAAGAGCGGGAGGGCACAGACCGGGGAGCTGTTTTTT.

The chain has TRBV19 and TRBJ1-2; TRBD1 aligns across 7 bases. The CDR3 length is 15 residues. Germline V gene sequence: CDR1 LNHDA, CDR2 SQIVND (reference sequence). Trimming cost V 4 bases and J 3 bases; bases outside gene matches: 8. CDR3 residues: CASSKERTGDYGYTF. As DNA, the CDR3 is TGTGCCAGTAGTAAGGAGCGCACAGGGGACTATGGCTACACCTTC.

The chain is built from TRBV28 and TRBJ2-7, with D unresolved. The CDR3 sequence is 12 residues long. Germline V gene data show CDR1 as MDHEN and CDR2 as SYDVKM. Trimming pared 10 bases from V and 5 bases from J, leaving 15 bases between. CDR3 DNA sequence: TGTGCCACAACGGTCCAAGCTGACGAGCAGTACTTC. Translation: CATTVQADEQYF.

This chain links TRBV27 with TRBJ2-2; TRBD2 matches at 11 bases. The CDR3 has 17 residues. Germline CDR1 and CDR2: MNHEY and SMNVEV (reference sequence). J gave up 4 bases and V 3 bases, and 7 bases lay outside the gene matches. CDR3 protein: CASSFLSSGRRTGELFF. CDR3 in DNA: TGTGCCAGCAGTTTCTTGTCTAGCGGGAGGCGCACCGGGGAGCTGTTTTTT.

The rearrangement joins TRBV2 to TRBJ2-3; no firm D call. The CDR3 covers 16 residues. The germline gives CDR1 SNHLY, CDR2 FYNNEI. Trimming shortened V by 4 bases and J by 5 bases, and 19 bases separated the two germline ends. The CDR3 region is CASSARLALSGDTQYF. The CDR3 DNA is TGTGCCAGCAGTGCCCGTCTCGCCTTATCAGGAGATACGCAGTATTTT.

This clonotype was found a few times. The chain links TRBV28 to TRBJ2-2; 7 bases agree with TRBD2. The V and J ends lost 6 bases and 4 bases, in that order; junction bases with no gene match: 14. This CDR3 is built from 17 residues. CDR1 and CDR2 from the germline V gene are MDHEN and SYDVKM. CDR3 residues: CASRGGSGSGFTGELFF. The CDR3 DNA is TGTGCCAGCAGGGGGGGGTCGGGAAGCGGTTTCACCGGGGAGCTGTTTTTT.

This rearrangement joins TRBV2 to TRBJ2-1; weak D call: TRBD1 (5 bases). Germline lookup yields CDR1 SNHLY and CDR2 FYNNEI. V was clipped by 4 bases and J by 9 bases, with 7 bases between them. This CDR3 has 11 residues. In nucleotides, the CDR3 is TGTGCCAGCAGTGCAGGGCTTGAGCAGTTCTTC. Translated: CASSAGLEQFF. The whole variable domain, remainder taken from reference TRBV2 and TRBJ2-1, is EPEVTQTPSHQVTQMGQEVILRCVPISNHLYFYWYRQILGQKVEFLVSFYNNEISEKSEIFDDQFSVERPDGSNFTLKIRSTKLEDSAMYFCASSAGLEQFFGPGTRLTVL.

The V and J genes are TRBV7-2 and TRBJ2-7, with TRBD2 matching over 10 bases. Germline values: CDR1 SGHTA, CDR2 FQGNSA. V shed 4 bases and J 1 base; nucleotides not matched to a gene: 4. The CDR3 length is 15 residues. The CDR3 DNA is TGTGCCAGCAGCTCAGGACTAGCGGTTTCCTACGAGCAGTACTTC. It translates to CASSSGLAVSYEQYF.

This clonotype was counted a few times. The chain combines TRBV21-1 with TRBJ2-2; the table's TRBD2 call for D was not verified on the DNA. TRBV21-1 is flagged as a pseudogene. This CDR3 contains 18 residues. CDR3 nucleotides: TGTGCCAGCAGCAAAGTACCAGCGGGAGAGTCCAACACCGGGGAGCTGTTTTTT. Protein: CASSKVPAGESNTGELFF.

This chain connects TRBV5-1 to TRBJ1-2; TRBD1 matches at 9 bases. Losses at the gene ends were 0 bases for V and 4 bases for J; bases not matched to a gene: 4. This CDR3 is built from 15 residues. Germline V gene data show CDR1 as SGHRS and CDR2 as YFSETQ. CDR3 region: CASSLAGQGSYGYTF. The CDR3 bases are TGCGCCAGCAGCTTGGCGGGACAGGGCAGCTATGGCTACACCTTC.

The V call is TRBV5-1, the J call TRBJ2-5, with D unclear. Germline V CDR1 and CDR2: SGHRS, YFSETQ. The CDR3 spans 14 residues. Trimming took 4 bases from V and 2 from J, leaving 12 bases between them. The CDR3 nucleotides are TGCGCCAGCAGCCCGGTGGCTCTTCAAGAGACCCAGTACTTC. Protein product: CASSPVALQETQYF.

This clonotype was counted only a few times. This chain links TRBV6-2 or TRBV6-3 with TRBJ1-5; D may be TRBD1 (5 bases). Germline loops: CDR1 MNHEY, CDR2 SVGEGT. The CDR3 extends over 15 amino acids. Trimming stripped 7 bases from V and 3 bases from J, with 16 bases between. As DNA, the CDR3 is TGTGCCAGCAAGACCTCCGGGGGTACCAATCAGCCCCAGCATTTT. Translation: CASKTSGGTNQPQHF.

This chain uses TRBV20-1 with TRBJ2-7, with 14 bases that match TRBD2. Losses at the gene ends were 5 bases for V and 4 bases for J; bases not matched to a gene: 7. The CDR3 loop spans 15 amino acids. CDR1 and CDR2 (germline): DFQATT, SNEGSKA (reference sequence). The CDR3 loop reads CSAPGTSGGLYEQYF. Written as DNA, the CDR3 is TGCAGTGCTCCAGGGACTAGCGGGGGACTATACGAGCAGTACTTC.

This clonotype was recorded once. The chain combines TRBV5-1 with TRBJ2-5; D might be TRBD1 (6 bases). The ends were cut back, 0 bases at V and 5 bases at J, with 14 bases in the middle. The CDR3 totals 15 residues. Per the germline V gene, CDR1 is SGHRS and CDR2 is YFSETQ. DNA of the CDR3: TGCGCCAGCAGCTTGGCAGGCGTAGGGGGTGAGACCCAGTACTTC. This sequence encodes CASSLAGVGGETQYF. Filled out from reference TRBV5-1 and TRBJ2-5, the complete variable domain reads KAGVTQTPRYLIKTRGQQVTLSCSPISGHRSVSWYQQTPGQGLQFLFEYFSETQRNKGNFPGRFSGRQFSNSRSEMNVSTLELGDSALYLCASSLAGVGGETQYFGPGTRLLVL.

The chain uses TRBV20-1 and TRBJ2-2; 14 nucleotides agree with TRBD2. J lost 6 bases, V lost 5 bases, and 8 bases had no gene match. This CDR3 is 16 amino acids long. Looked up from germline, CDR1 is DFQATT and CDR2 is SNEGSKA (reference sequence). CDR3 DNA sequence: TGCAGTGCTTCCGGACTAGCGGGAGGCCGCGCCGGGGAGCTGTTTTTT. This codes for CSASGLAGGRAGELFF.

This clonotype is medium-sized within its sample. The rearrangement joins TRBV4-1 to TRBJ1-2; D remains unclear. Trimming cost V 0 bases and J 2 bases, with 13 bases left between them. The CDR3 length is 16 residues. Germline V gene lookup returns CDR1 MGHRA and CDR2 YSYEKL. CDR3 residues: CASSQERAVGNYGYTF. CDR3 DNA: TGCGCCAGCAGCCAAGAAAGGGCAGTGGGGAACTATGGCTACACCTTC.

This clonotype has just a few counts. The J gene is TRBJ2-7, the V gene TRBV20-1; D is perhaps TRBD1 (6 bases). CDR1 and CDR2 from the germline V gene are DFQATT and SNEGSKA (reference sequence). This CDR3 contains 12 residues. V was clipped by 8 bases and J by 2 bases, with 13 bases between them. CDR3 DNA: TGCAGTTCCTGGACAGAAACCTACGAGCAGTACTTC. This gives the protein CSSWTETYEQYF.

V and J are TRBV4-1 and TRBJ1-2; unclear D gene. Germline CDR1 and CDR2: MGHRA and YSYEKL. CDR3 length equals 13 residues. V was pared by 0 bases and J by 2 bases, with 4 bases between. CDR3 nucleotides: TGCGCCAGCAGCCAAGATGGGAACTATGGCTACACCTTC. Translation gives CASSQDGNYGYTF.

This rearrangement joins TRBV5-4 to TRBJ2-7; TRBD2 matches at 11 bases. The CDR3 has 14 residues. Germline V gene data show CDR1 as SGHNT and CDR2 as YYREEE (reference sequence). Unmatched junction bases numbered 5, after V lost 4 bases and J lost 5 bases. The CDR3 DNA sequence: TGTGCCAGCAGCGATAGCGGGAGGGACAACGAGCAGTACTTC. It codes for CASSDSGRDNEQYF.

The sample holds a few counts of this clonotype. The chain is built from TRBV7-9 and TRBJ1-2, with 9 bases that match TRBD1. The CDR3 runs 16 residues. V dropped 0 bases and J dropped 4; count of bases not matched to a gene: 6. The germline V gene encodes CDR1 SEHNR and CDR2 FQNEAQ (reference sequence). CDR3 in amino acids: CASSLAGQGELYGYTF. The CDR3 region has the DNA TGTGCCAGCAGCTTAGCGGGACAGGGAGAACTCTATGGCTACACCTTC.

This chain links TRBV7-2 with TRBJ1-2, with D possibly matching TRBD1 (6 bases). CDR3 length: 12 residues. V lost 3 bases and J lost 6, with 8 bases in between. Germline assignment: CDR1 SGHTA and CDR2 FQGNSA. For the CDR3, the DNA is TGTGCCAGCAGCTTCAGGGGCGATGGCTACACCTTC. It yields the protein CASSFRGDGYTF.

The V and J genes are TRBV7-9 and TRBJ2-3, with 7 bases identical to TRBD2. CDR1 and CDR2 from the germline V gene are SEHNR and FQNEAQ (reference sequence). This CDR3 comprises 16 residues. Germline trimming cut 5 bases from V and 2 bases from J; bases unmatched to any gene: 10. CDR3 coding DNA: TGTGCCAGCAGCCCCCGGTTCGGGGGGAACACAGATACGCAGTATTTT. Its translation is CASSPRFGGNTDTQYF.

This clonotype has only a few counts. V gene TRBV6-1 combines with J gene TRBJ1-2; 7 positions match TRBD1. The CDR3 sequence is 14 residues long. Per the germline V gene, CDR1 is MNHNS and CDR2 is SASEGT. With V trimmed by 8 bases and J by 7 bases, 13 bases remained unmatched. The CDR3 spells CASQDRADGGGYTF. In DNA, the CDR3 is TGTGCCAGCCAAGACAGGGCCGATGGGGGTGGCTACACCTTC.

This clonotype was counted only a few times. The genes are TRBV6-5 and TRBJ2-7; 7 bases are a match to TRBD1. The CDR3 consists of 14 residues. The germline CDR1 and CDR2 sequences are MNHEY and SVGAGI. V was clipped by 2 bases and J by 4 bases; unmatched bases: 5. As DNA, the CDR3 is TGTGCCAGCAGTTACGAACAGGGGTTTTACGAGCAGTACTTC. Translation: CASSYEQGFYEQYF.

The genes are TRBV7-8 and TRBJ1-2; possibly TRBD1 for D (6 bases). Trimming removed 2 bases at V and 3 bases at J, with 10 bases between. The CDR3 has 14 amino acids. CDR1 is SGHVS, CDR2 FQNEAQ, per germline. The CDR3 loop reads CASSLQQGYYGYTF. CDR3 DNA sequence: TGTGCCAGCAGCTTACAACAGGGATACTATGGCTACACCTTC.

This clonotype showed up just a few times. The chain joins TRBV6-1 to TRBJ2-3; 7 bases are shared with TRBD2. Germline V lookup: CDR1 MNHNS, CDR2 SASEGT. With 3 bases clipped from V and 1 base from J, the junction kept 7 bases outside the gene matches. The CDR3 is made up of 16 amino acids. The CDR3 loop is CASSESLADGTDTQYF. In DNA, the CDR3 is TGTGCCAGCAGTGAGTCCCTAGCGGACGGCACAGATACGCAGTATTTT.

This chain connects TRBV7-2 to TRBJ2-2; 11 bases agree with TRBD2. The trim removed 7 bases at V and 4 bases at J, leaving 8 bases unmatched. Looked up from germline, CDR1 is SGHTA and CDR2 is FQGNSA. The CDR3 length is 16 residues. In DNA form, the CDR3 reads TGTGCCAGCACCCCCCCCGGGACTAGCGGCACCGGGGAGCTGTTTTTT. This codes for CASTPPGTSGTGELFF.